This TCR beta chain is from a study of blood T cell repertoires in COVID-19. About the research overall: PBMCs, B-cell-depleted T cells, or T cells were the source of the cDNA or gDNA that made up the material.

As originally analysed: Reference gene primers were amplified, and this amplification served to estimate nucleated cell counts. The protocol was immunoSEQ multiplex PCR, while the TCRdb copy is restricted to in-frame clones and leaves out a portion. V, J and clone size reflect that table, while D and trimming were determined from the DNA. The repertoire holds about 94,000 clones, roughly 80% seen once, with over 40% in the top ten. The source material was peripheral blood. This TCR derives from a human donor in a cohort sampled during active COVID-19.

CDR3 in DNA: TGTGCCAGCAGAGGACAGGGGAGGACTGAAGCTTTCTTT. Its protein product is CASRGQGRTEAFF. The rearrangement links TRBV6-5 to TRBJ1-1; 9 bases match TRBD1. V was clipped by 6 bases and J by 5 bases; unmatched bases: 4. The CDR3 extends over 13 amino acids. The germline V gene encodes CDR1 MNHEY and CDR2 SVGAGI.